Below are 20 T cell receptor beta chains sequenced from a single sample in a study of cytomegalovirus exposure and HLA in healthy donors. The PCR ran on 60 Vbeta and 13 Jbeta primers. The method was immunoSEQ multiplex PCR; TCRdb's version includes in-frame clones alone and lacks a portion of them. The sample holds 150,000 to 200,000 clones, 80% to 90% seen once. The sequencing sample was made of PBMCs. The origin of the receptors is a man aged 35 to 55 in good health and CMV-seropositive.

This rearrangement joins TRBV5-1 to TRBJ2-3, with 9 positions matching TRBD2. V was clipped by 7 bases and J by 1 base; unmatched bases: 7. The CDR3 is 15 amino acids. Germline V gene sequence: CDR1 SGHRS, CDR2 YFSETQ. The CDR3 region is CASRDSGSGTDTQYF. The DNA for the CDR3 is TGCGCCAGCCGCGATAGCGGGAGTGGCACAGATACGCAGTATTTT. Based on the CDR3 plus reference TRBV5-1 and TRBJ2-3, the full variable domain is KAGVTQTPRYLIKTRGQQVTLSCSPISGHRSVSWYQQTPGQGLQFLFEYFSETQRNKGNFPGRFSGRQFSNSRSEMNVSTLELGDSALYLCASRDSGSGTDTQYFGPGTRLTVL.

This rearrangement joins TRBV5-1 to TRBJ2-1, with D possibly TRBD2 on 6 matching bases. In germline, CDR1 is SGHRS, CDR2 YFSETQ. The CDR3 extends over 15 amino acids. V shed 4 bases and J shed 1 base, with 12 bases lying between them. CDR3 amino acids: CASSPLSGSYNEQFF. The CDR3 coding sequence is TGCGCCAGCAGCCCCCTTAGCGGATCCTACAATGAGCAGTTCTTC.

This clone occurred once. V usage is TRBV7-9 and J usage is TRBJ1-6; 8 bases are a match to TRBD1. Germline V gene sequence: CDR1 SEHNR, CDR2 FQNEAQ (reference sequence). After removal of 3 bases from V and 6 bases from J, the junction contained 4 bases not matched to a gene. This CDR3 is 15 amino acids long. CDR3 sequence: CASSFQGAFNSPLHF. CDR3 in DNA: TGTGCCAGCAGCTTTCAGGGGGCGTTTAATTCACCCCTCCACTTT.

The chain links TRBV19 to TRBJ2-7; 11 bases are shared with TRBD2. CDR3 size: 15 residues. The germline gives CDR1 LNHDA, CDR2 SQIVND (reference sequence). Trimming at V came to 5 bases and at J to 4 bases, leaving 7 bases not matched to a gene. The CDR3 loop is CASSEGTSGPYEQYF. In DNA form, the CDR3 reads TGTGCCAGTAGTGAAGGGACTAGCGGACCTTACGAGCAGTACTTC. The whole variable domain, remainder taken from reference TRBV19 and TRBJ2-7, is DGGITQSPKYLFRKEGQNVTLSCEQNLNHDAMYWYRQDPGQGLRLIYYSQIVNDFQKGDIAEGYSVSREKKESFPLTVTSAQKNPTAFYLCASSEGTSGPYEQYFGPGTRLTVT.

The chain combines TRBV6-6 with TRBJ1-1, with D possibly matching TRBD1 (6 bases). The CDR3 contains 11 residues. Trimming removed 5 bases at V and 8 bases at J, with 9 bases between. Per germline, CDR1 MNHNY and CDR2 SVGAGI (reference sequence). The CDR3 DNA reads as TGTGCCAGCAGTGACAGGAGCGAAGCTTTCTTT. Encoded protein: CASSDRSEAFF.

The chain uses TRBV6-1 and TRBJ1-5; D is unresolved. Germline CDR1 and CDR2: MNHNS and SASEGT. V shed 1 base and J shed 11 bases, with 15 bases lying between them. The CDR3 runs to 14 residues. The CDR3 here is CASSEGASAGSQHF. The CDR3 DNA reads as TGTGCCAGCAGTGAAGGGGCAAGTGCGGGATCCCAGCATTTT.

Only a few counts were recorded for this clone. This rearrangement joins TRBV28 to TRBJ2-5, with D possibly being TRBD1 (6 bases). V shed 2 bases and J shed 0 bases, with 22 bases lying between them. CDR1 is MDHEN and CDR2 is SYDVKM in the germline V gene. CDR3 length equals 19 residues. This CDR3 reads CASSLAPGLGATYQETQYF. The CDR3, as DNA: TGTGCCAGCAGTTTAGCCCCTGGGTTGGGGGCGACGTACCAAGAGACCCAGTACTTC.

A remark on this clone: The junction does not match germline at one end; this may be a read error. The J gene is TRBJ2-3, the V gene TRBV7-7; D unclear. CDR3 length equals 15 residues. CDR1 and CDR2 (germline): SSHAT, FNYEAQ (reference sequence). The DNA for the CDR3 is TGTGCTAGCAGCTTGAGGTCGGGTAGCACAGATACGCAGTATTTT. Amino acid sequence: CASSLRSGSTDTQYF.

The chain couples TRBV9 to TRBJ2-1, with 8 bases aligning to TRBD2. CDR3 size: 16 residues. Unmatched junction bases numbered 8, after V lost 0 bases and J lost 6 bases. Germline V gives CDR1 SGDLS, CDR2 YYNGEE. CDR3 sequence: CASSVAGSGSGNEQFF. CDR3 DNA: TGTGCCAGCAGCGTAGCTGGGAGCGGGAGTGGCAATGAGCAGTTCTTC.

V gene TRBV28 combines with J gene TRBJ1-1; unclear D gene. The ends were cut back, 6 bases at V and 11 bases at J, with 19 bases in the middle. The CDR3 runs 13 residues. Germline V lookup: CDR1 MDHEN, CDR2 SYDVKM. The CDR3 reads CASSLRHSGLAFF. CDR3 in DNA: TGTGCCAGCAGCCTACGACACTCCGGCCTTGCTTTCTTT.

The genes are TRBV29-1 and TRBJ1-4, with 8 bases fitting TRBD1. The CDR3 covers 15 residues. J was trimmed by 7 bases and V by 2 bases; bases with no gene match: 9. CDR1 SQVTM and CDR2 ANQGSEA come from the germline V gene. The CDR3 here is CSVESDRGRSEKLFF. CDR3 nucleotide sequence: TGCAGCGTTGAATCCGACAGGGGAAGGAGTGAAAAACTGTTTTTT.

The V call is TRBV25-1, the J call TRBJ1-4; TRBD1 matches 7 bases. The CDR3 runs 15 residues. In germline, CDR1 is MGHDK, CDR2 SYGVNS. The ends lost 5 bases at V and 4 bases at J; junction bases unmatched: 7. The CDR3 sequence: CASSPRGADNEKLFF. In DNA, the CDR3 is TGTGCCAGCAGTCCCAGGGGGGCCGATAATGAAAAACTGTTTTTT.

V and J are TRBV5-1 and TRBJ2-7, with D perhaps matching TRBD1 (5 bases). The CDR3 runs to 13 residues. V was shortened by 4 bases and J by 12 bases, with 20 bases between the two germline ends. CDR1 is SGHRS and CDR2 is YFSETQ in the germline V gene. The DNA for the CDR3 is TGCGCCAGCAGCCCAATTCAGGGTACTCAGCGGTACTTC. As protein: CASSPIQGTQRYF.

This clone has a handful of counts. V and J are TRBV2 and TRBJ2-2, with a possible D match to TRBD2 (5 bases). Trimming removed 7 bases at V and 4 bases at J, with 10 bases between. Germline loops: CDR1 SNHLY, CDR2 FYNNEI. The CDR3 has 13 amino acids. The CDR3 loop reads CASTLAPTGELFF. The CDR3 nucleotides read TGTGCCAGCACCCTAGCCCCCACCGGGGAGCTGTTTTTT.

V is TRBV29-1 and J is TRBJ2-7, with 8 bases identical to TRBD1. Germline CDR1 and CDR2: SQVTM and ANQGSEA. The CDR3 spans 13 residues. The V gene end was trimmed by 7 bases and the J gene end by 2 bases; junction bases not matched to a gene: 7. The CDR3 loop reads CSARDRLTYEQYF. CDR3 coding DNA: TGCAGCGCCCGGGACAGGCTAACCTACGAGCAGTACTTC.

This rearrangement joins TRBV4-1 to TRBJ2-5, with TRBD2 identical over 12 bases. CDR3 length: 18 amino acids. V shed 3 bases, J shed 2 bases, and the junction held 10 bases outside the gene matches. CDR1 and CDR2 from the germline V gene are MGHRA and YSYEKL. DNA for the CDR3: TGCGCCAGCAGCCAGCCTGGACTAGCGGGATCCCCTCAAGAGACCCAGTACTTC. Its translation: CASSQPGLAGSPQETQYF.

The chain couples TRBV10-3 to TRBJ2-7, with 9 bases that match TRBD1. The V gene's germline CDR1 is ENHRY and CDR2 SYGVKD. Trimming cost V 5 bases and J 5 bases; bases outside gene matches: 7. The CDR3 loop spans 14 amino acids. The CDR3 reads CAISHGTGRDEQYF. The DNA for the CDR3 is TGTGCCATCAGTCACGGGACAGGGCGTGACGAGCAGTACTTC.

A few counts support this clone. This rearrangement joins TRBV6-1 to TRBJ1-1; D is uncertain. V was cut by 6 bases and J by 5 bases, with 10 bases left in between. Germline loops: CDR1 MNHNS, CDR2 SASEGT. The CDR3 spans 12 residues. DNA for the CDR3: TGTGCCAGCAGCGGACTATTAACTGAAGCTTTCTTT. The encoded protein is CASSGLLTEAFF.

The rearrangement links TRBV27 to TRBJ1-1; no reliable D call. V was shortened by 4 bases and J by 5 bases, with 14 bases between the two germline ends. Germline-derived CDR1 and CDR2 are MNHEY and SMNVEV (reference sequence). The CDR3 covers 14 residues. Here the CDR3 DNA reads TGTGCCAGCAGTTCGGGGAGGGTTAAAACTGAAGCTTTCTTT. Its protein is CASSSGRVKTEAFF.

The chain recombines TRBV28 with TRBJ2-7, with D possibly matching TRBD2 (6 bases). Trimming removed 5 bases from V and 6 bases from J, with 14 bases in between. The CDR3 is 13 residues long. Looked up from germline, CDR1 is MDHEN and CDR2 is SYDVKM. CDR3 residues: CASSMGLAAEQYF. Written as DNA, the CDR3 is TGTGCCAGCAGTATGGGACTGGCCGCCGAGCAGTACTTC.